These 14 T cell receptor beta chains were sequenced from one sample in a study of PD-1 blockade in classical Hodgkin lymphoma. The table came from immunoSEQ multiplex PCR; TCRdb's copy has only in-frame clones and leaves some out. The repertoire consists of 34,000 or so clones, with about 90% occurring once and the leading ten covering 0.25% to 0.3%. Time point of the sample: cycle 4 day 1 (C4D1), after more than five weeks of nivolumab. Every patient relapsed after autologous stem cell transplantation, and brentuximab vedotin exposure varied. Thawed PBMCs were the source of CD4+ T cells, purified by magnetic negative selection. The input for sequencing was CD4+ T cells from blood, taken before the fourth cycle of nivolumab. The receptors were sampled from a human donor with classical Hodgkin lymphoma.

This clone was counted once. This chain connects TRBV2 to TRBJ2-7; 7 nucleotides line up with TRBD1. There are 14 residues in the CDR3. The germline gives CDR1 SNHLY, CDR2 FYNNEI. The V and J ends lost 6 bases and 0 bases, in that order; junction bases with no gene match: 5. In DNA form, the CDR3 reads TGTGCCAGCAGATGGGACAGCAACTCCTACGAGCAGTACTTC. Translated, it gives CASRWDSNSYEQYF. The complete variable domain, with remaining parts taken from reference TRBV2 and TRBJ2-7, reads EPEVTQTPSHQVTQMGQEVILRCVPISNHLYFYWYRQILGQKVEFLVSFYNNEISEKSEIFDDQFSVERPDGSNFTLKIRSTKLEDSAMYFCASRWDSNSYEQYFGPGTRLTVT.

V gene TRBV11-2 combines with J gene TRBJ2-7, with D unresolved. The CDR3 is 13 amino acids. Trimming pared 5 bases from V and 6 bases from J, leaving 14 bases between. Germline CDR1 is SGHAT and CDR2 is FQNNGV. The CDR3 sequence: CASSPGPVSEQYF. The CDR3 DNA follows: TGTGCCAGCAGCCCAGGCCCAGTGAGCGAGCAGTACTTC.

The rearrangement uses TRBV29-1 and TRBJ1-2; D uncertain. The germline V gene encodes CDR1 SQVTM and CDR2 ANQGSEA. The CDR3 has 11 residues. Deletions cut 4 bases from V and 5 bases from J, with 8 bases between. The CDR3 bases are TGCAGCGTTGGGACTTTGTATGGCTACACCTTC. Its protein is CSVGTLYGYTF.

Here the CDR3 reads CASSWGGSYNEQFF. As DNA, the CDR3 is TGTGCCAGCAGCTGGGGGGGCTCCTACAATGAGCAGTTCTTC. The chain joins TRBV11-3 to TRBJ2-1; 7 nucleotides agree with TRBD2. The V and J ends lost 4 bases and 0 bases, in that order; junction bases with no gene match: 0. The CDR3 spans 14 residues. Germline CDR1 reads SGHNT; CDR2 reads YENEEA.

The chain couples TRBV15 to TRBJ2-2; D remains unclear. The CDR3 runs 14 residues. V gave up 0 bases and J gave up 5 bases, with 7 bases separating them. Looked up from germline, CDR1 is LNHNV and CDR2 is YYDKDF (reference sequence). The CDR3 DNA sequence: TGTGCCACCAGCAGAGATATCGGGACCGGGGAGCTGTTTTTT. It codes for CATSRDIGTGELFF. The variable domain in full, with the rest retrieved from reference TRBV15 and TRBJ2-2, is DAMVIQNPRYQVTQFGKPVTLSCSQTLNHNVMYWYQQKSSQAPKLLFHYYDKDFNNEADTPDNFQSRRPNTSFCFLDIRSPGLGDTAMYLCATSRDIGTGELFFGEGSRLTVL.

The chain joins TRBV30 to TRBJ1-2, with 9 bases aligning to TRBD1. This CDR3 comprises 13 residues. J was trimmed by 6 bases and V by 3 bases; bases with no gene match: 5. Germline V lookup: CDR1 GTSNPN, CDR2 SVGIG (reference sequence). The CDR3 reads CAWSRGTGNGYTF. CDR3 in DNA: TGTGCCTGGAGCCGTGGGACAGGGAATGGCTACACCTTC.

CDR3 bases: TGCGCCAGCAGTGAAGGACGAGCTGGTCAGCCCCAGCATTTT. It is translated as CASSEGRAGQPQHF. The chain links TRBV10-1 to TRBJ1-5; D unclear. Trimming shortened V by 3 bases and J by 6 bases, and 12 bases separated the two germline ends. The germline CDR1 and CDR2 sequences are WNHNN and SYGVQD (reference sequence). The CDR3 extends over 14 amino acids.

V and J are TRBV7-9 and TRBJ2-7; unclear D gene. The CDR3 covers 13 residues. The V gene lost 2 bases and the J gene lost 3 bases, with 8 bases spanning the gap. Germline V gene lookup returns CDR1 SEHNR and CDR2 FQNEAQ (reference sequence). The CDR3 loop reads CASSLLAVYEQYF. The DNA for the CDR3 is TGTGCCAGCAGCTTATTGGCAGTCTACGAGCAGTACTTC. The full variable domain, its missing parts supplied by reference TRBV7-9 and TRBJ2-7, is DTGVSQNPRHKITKRGQNVTFRCDPISEHNRLYWYRQTLGQGPEFLTYFQNEAQLEKSRLLSDRFSAERPKGSFSTLEIQRTEQGDSAMYLCASSLLAVYEQYFGPGTRLTVT.

This chain connects TRBV11-3 to TRBJ2-1, with TRBD2 matching over 8 bases. The J segment lost 1 base and the V segment lost 5 bases, leaving 7 bases of the junction unmatched. The CDR3 loop spans 16 amino acids. Germline CDR1 and CDR2: SGHNT and YENEEA. As DNA, the CDR3 is TGTGCCAGCAGCCCCTTCGGGAGGGAATCCTACAATGAGCAGTTCTTC. It translates to CASSPFGRESYNEQFF. Variable domain in full (rest from reference TRBV11-3 and TRBJ2-1): EAGVVQSPRYKIIEKKQPVAFWCNPISGHNTLYWYLQNLGQGPELLIRYENEEAVDDSQLPKDRFSAERLKGVDSTLKIQPAELGDSAVYLCASSPFGRESYNEQFFGPGTRLTVL.

The V and J genes are TRBV5-1 and TRBJ2-2; D perhaps matches TRBD1 (6 bases). Germline CDR1 is SGHRS and CDR2 is YFSETQ. The CDR3 contains 16 residues. Trimming took 6 bases from V and 1 from J, leaving 16 bases between them. Here the CDR3 reads CASTPTGTMNTGELFF. The DNA of the CDR3 is TGCGCCAGCACCCCGACCGGGACAATGAACACCGGGGAGCTGTTTTTT. Looking up the rest from reference TRBV5-1 and TRBJ2-2 gives the full variable domain: KAGVTQTPRYLIKTRGQQVTLSCSPISGHRSVSWYQQTPGQGLQFLFEYFSETQRNKGNFPGRFSGRQFSNSRSEMNVSTLELGDSALYLCASTPTGTMNTGELFFGEGSRLTVL.

J is TRBJ1-1 and V is TRBV21-1. TRBV21-1 is given as a pseudogene. The CDR3 runs 15 residues. The CDR3 is CASSKEFGRNTEAFF. CDR3 bases: TGTGCCAGCAGCAAAGAATTCGGGAGAAACACTGAAGCTTTCTTT.

The chain is built from TRBV28 and TRBJ2-2; D perhaps matches TRBD2 (6 bases). Germline lookup yields CDR1 MDHEN and CDR2 SYDVKM. Trimming pared 5 bases from V and 5 bases from J, leaving 15 bases between. This CDR3 is built from 15 residues. The CDR3 loop reads CASSPPGRATGELFF. The DNA for the CDR3 is TGTGCCAGCAGTCCCCCCGGGAGAGCAACCGGGGAGCTGTTTTTT.

This clone appeared a few times. The chain combines TRBV6-4 with TRBJ2-2; no firm D call. The CDR3 spans 14 residues. Deletions cut 6 bases from V and 0 bases from J, with 8 bases between. Germline V gene lookup returns CDR1 MRHNA and CDR2 SNTAGT. The CDR3 DNA follows: TGTGCCAGCAGCGAAACAGCGAACACCGGGGAGCTGTTTTTT. Its translation: CASSETANTGELFF.

V usage is TRBV28 and J usage is TRBJ2-3; D gene uncertain. Germline V lookup: CDR1 MDHEN, CDR2 SYDVKM. CDR3 length equals 15 residues. V lost 6 bases to trimming and J lost 0 bases, with 13 bases between them. The CDR3 is CASSYSAPSTDTQYF. The DNA of the CDR3 is TGTGCCAGCAGCTACAGTGCTCCTAGCACAGATACGCAGTATTTT.